This paragraph covers one TCR beta chain sequence. This entry is derived from a study of T cell responses to AZD1222 COVID-19 vaccine. Trimming took off 8 bases at V and 5 bases at J, with 18 bases between the two ends. This CDR3 region has 14 residues. In germline, CDR1 is MDHEN, CDR2 SYDVKM. Sequencing used immunoSEQ multiplex PCR; TCRdb keeps in-frame clones, though not all of them. Of around 130,000 clones in the sample, 80% to 90% are singletons; the top ten hold less than 10%. Sequenced here: peripheral blood, sampled on day 0 of AZD1222 vaccination. The chain joins TRBV28 to TRBJ1-1, with a tentative D call TRBD1 (6 bases). This TCR derives from an adult in good health. This CDR3 reads CASGSRGGSTEAFF. The CDR3 DNA is TGTGCCAGCGGATCACGAGGGGGAAGTACTGAAGCTTTCTTT.